These 24 T cell receptor beta chains were sequenced from one sample in a study of CD4 T cells in relation to SARS-CoV-2 and coronaviruses. Data came from immunoSEQ multiplex PCR; TCRdb stores just in-frame clones and leaves some out. There are some 40,000 clones in the sample; 80% to 90% occur only once, and approximately 3.1% lies in the top ten. Source material: memory CD4+ T cells from PBMCs. These receptors were collected from an adult with COVID-19.

V usage is TRBV2 and J usage is TRBJ2-3; D gene ambiguous. V was shortened by 6 bases and J by 2 bases, with 12 bases between the two germline ends. CDR3 length: 14 residues. In germline, CDR1 is SNHLY, CDR2 FYNNEI. The CDR3 sequence: CASSPWSSTDTQYF. DNA of the CDR3: TGTGCCAGCAGCCCTTGGAGCTCCACAGATACGCAGTATTTT.

Concerning this clone itself: The sample contains more than one DNA sequence encoding this CDR3. The chain uses TRBV9 and TRBJ2-3; D might be TRBD1 (5 bases). The CDR3 runs 16 residues. V was clipped by 0 bases and J by 2 bases, with 13 bases between them. Looked up from germline, CDR1 is SGDLS and CDR2 is YYNGEE. CDR3 DNA: TGTGCCAGCAGCGTAGGGGGCAGGCGACACACAGATACGCAGTATTTT. Its protein is CASSVGGRRHTDTQYF.

J is TRBJ2-2 and V is TRBV2; 8 bases map to TRBD2. Germline lookup yields CDR1 SNHLY and CDR2 FYNNEI. Trimming removed 10 bases from V and 1 base from J; junction bases left unmatched: 5. The CDR3 contains 14 residues. CDR3 DNA: TGTGCCACCGGGGGGGGGCGGAACACCGGGGAGCTGTTTTTT. Translating gives CATGGGRNTGELFF.

The chain uses TRBV30 and TRBJ2-2; 9 positions match TRBD2. CDR1 and CDR2 from the germline V gene are GTSNPN and SVGIG (reference sequence). This CDR3 has 15 amino acids. Germline trimming cut 0 bases from V and 5 bases from J; bases unmatched to any gene: 4. Here the CDR3 reads CAWSVLREGTGELFF. The CDR3 DNA reads as TGTGCCTGGAGTGTTTTGCGGGAGGGGACCGGGGAGCTGTTTTTT.

V gene TRBV30 combines with J gene TRBJ2-1; D is perhaps TRBD2 (5 bases). Germline assignment: CDR1 GTSNPN and CDR2 SVGIG (reference sequence). The CDR3 length is 13 residues. The V end lost 2 bases, the J end lost 5 bases, and 10 bases lay between the germline ends. The CDR3 region is CAWSTGWDNEQFF. In DNA, the CDR3 is TGTGCCTGGAGTACGGGGTGGGACAATGAGCAGTTCTTC. Supplemented by reference TRBV30 and TRBJ2-1, the full variable domain reads SQTIHQWPATLVQPVGSPLSLECTVEGTSNPNLYWYRQAAGRGLQLLFYSVGIGQISSEVPQNLSASRPQDRQFILSSKKLLLSDSGFYLCAWSTGWDNEQFFGPGTRLTVL.

The sample holds one count of this clone. This chain joins TRBV15 and TRBJ1-6, with 11 bases matching TRBD1. The germline V gene encodes CDR1 LNHNV and CDR2 YYDKDF (reference sequence). V was pared by 2 bases and J by 7 bases, with 7 bases of the junction left unmatched. CDR3 length: 17 residues. For the CDR3, the DNA is TGTGCCACCAGCAGACTCCGGGACAGGGGGGGAAATTCACCCCTCCACTTT. Protein product: CATSRLRDRGGNSPLHF.

This chain connects TRBV3-1 (or the pseudogene TRBV3-2) to TRBJ2-7, with D unclear. The ends were cut back, 3 bases at V and 6 bases at J, with 9 bases in the middle. The CDR3 has 12 residues. CDR1 is LGHDT and CDR2 is YNNKEL in the germline V gene (reference sequence). CDR3 amino acids: CASSHDRFEQYF. CDR3 nucleotides: TGTGCCAGCAGCCATGACCGGTTCGAGCAGTACTTC.

The chain has TRBV27 and TRBJ2-3; 13 bases are shared with TRBD2. V shed 4 bases, J shed 3 bases, and the junction held 7 bases outside the gene matches. The CDR3 is 17 amino acids. Germline CDR1 is MNHEY and CDR2 is SMNVEV (reference sequence). The CDR3 DNA reads TGTGCCAGCAGTTCCCCCACTAGCGGGAGGGTTACAGATACGCAGTATTTT. Its translation: CASSSPTSGRVTDTQYF.

The chain has TRBV29-1 and TRBJ2-5; D tentatively fits TRBD1 or TRBD2 (7 bases each). The CDR3 runs to 13 residues. V was trimmed by 4 bases and J by 5 bases, leaving 14 bases between them. In germline, CDR1 is SQVTM, CDR2 ANQGSEA. CDR3 DNA sequence: TGCAGCGTTGTCCCAGGGGGGGGTGAGACCCAGTACTTC. This gives the protein CSVVPGGGETQYF.

J is TRBJ2-3 and V is TRBV5-1; 7 positions agree with TRBD1. The germline CDR1 and CDR2 sequences are SGHRS and YFSETQ. V was clipped by 2 bases and J by 11 bases; unmatched bases: 11. This CDR3 has 14 residues. CDR3 in DNA: TGCGCCAGCAGCTTCGGTGACACCGGGACAGAGCAGTATTTT. Translating gives CASSFGDTGTEQYF.

The V call is TRBV24-1, the J call TRBJ2-3; possible D gene TRBD2, 7 bases. CDR1 and CDR2 (germline): KGHDR, SFDVKD. V lost 3 bases and J 1 base, leaving 19 bases between the germline ends. The CDR3 totals 18 residues. The CDR3 sequence: CATSDPPGSRGRTDTQYF. CDR3 in DNA: TGTGCCACCAGTGATCCCCCTGGGTCGCGGGGGCGCACAGATACGCAGTATTTT.

The gene calls are TRBV4-2 and TRBJ2-5; 11 nucleotides match TRBD2. V was pared by 1 base and J by 1 base, with 2 bases of the junction left unmatched. Germline CDR1 is LGHNA and CDR2 is YNFKEQ. The CDR3 spans 16 residues. In DNA form, the CDR3 reads TGTGCCAGCAGCCAAGTACTAGCGGGAGTCCAAGAGACCCAGTACTTC. Protein product: CASSQVLAGVQETQYF.

The chain is built from TRBV19 and TRBJ1-1; D uncertain. The germline V and J ends were trimmed by 6 bases and 5 bases, with 19 bases remaining between them. The CDR3 sequence is 15 residues long. Looked up from germline, CDR1 is LNHDA and CDR2 is SQIVND (reference sequence). As DNA, the CDR3 is TGTGCCAGTAGCAACGACAAGTCCTGGATAACTGAAGCTTTCTTT. Translating gives CASSNDKSWITEAFF. The whole variable domain, filled in from reference TRBV19 and TRBJ1-1, reads DGGITQSPKYLFRKEGQNVTLSCEQNLNHDAMYWYRQDPGQGLRLIYYSQIVNDFQKGDIAEGYSVSREKKESFPLTVTSAQKNPTAFYLCASSNDKSWITEAFFGQGTRLTVV.

V is TRBV30 and J is TRBJ2-1; D unresolved. The CDR3 runs to 14 residues. Between the trimmed V and J ends, which lost 4 bases and 2 bases, there was a span of 12 bases. Per the germline V gene, CDR1 is GTSNPN and CDR2 is SVGIG (reference sequence). This CDR3 reads CAWITGSTYNEQFF. CDR3 sequence (DNA): TGTGCCTGGATAACTGGAAGTACCTACAATGAGCAGTTCTTC.

V usage is TRBV29-1 and J usage is TRBJ1-1; D remains ambiguous. The CDR3 runs 15 residues. Trimming pared 1 base from V and 5 bases from J, leaving 17 bases between. The germline V gene encodes CDR1 SQVTM and CDR2 ANQGSEA. The CDR3 region is CSVEAIPRGRTEAFF. The CDR3 nucleotides read TGCAGCGTTGAAGCCATCCCGAGAGGGAGGACTGAAGCTTTCTTT.

The rearrangement uses TRBV30 and TRBJ2-1; tentative D call: TRBD2 (5 bases). V lost 4 bases, J lost 8 bases, and 9 bases lay in between. The CDR3 runs 11 residues. Germline CDR1 GTSNPN, CDR2 SVGIG (reference sequence). In DNA form, the CDR3 reads TGTGCCTGGAACCCGGGGTATGAGCAGTTCTTC. As protein: CAWNPGYEQFF.

The genes are TRBV15 and TRBJ1-1; D is undetermined. CDR3 size: 13 residues. V lost 1 base, J lost 6 bases, and 9 bases lay in between. Germline loops: CDR1 LNHNV, CDR2 YYDKDF (reference sequence). CDR3 in amino acids: CATSRVAESEAFF. CDR3 coding DNA: TGTGCCACCAGCAGAGTTGCGGAGTCTGAAGCTTTCTTT.

The chain combines TRBV7-2 with TRBJ1-6, with D possibly being TRBD1 (5 bases). Germline CDR1 and CDR2: SGHTA and FQGNSA. Trimming took off 5 bases at V and 7 bases at J, with 9 bases between the two ends. The CDR3 consists of 13 residues. The chain's CDR3 is CASSPRQNSPLHF. The CDR3 DNA sequence: TGTGCCAGCAGCCCTCGACAGAATTCACCCCTCCACTTT.

The chain has TRBV5-6 and TRBJ1-1; the match to TRBD1 covers 12 bases. The V gene end was trimmed by 1 base and the J gene end by 7 bases; junction bases not matched to a gene: 5. This CDR3 spans 15 amino acids. From germline, CDR1 is SGHDT and CDR2 YYEEEE. CDR3 loop: CASSLRDRGHIEAFF. In DNA form, the CDR3 reads TGTGCCAGCAGCTTGAGGGACAGGGGGCACATTGAAGCTTTCTTT.

The table lists this clone with a count of one. The chain carries TRBV6-5 and TRBJ1-2; 7 bases fit TRBD1. The germline V gene has CDR1 MNHEY and CDR2 SVGAGI. Trimming removed 5 bases from V and 1 base from J; junction bases left unmatched: 7. The CDR3 has 15 residues. Here the CDR3 reads CASSNTGASNYGYTF. CDR3 DNA sequence: TGTGCCAGCAGTAATACAGGGGCCAGTAACTATGGCTACACCTTC.

The chain uses TRBV7-3 and TRBJ2-1, with TRBD2 matching over 14 bases. V was pared by 2 bases and J by 3 bases, with 6 bases of the junction left unmatched. The germline CDR1 and CDR2 sequences are SGHTA and FQGTGA. This CDR3 is built from 18 residues. Here the CDR3 reads CASSLHAGTSGSYNEQFF. DNA for the CDR3: TGTGCCAGCAGCTTACATGCCGGGACTAGCGGGAGCTACAATGAGCAGTTCTTC.

The chain uses TRBV5-1 and TRBJ2-5; D is possibly TRBD2 (5 bases). V lost 4 bases, J lost 2 bases, and 21 bases lay in between. Germline V lookup: CDR1 SGHRS, CDR2 YFSETQ. The CDR3 contains 17 residues. The CDR3 loop is CASSLVIGMTTQETQYF. The CDR3 DNA reads TGCGCCAGCAGCCTGGTTATCGGGATGACAACTCAAGAGACCCAGTACTTC.

The rearrangement joins TRBV28 to TRBJ1-4; D unclear. The CDR3 contains 17 residues. The ends were cut back, 2 bases at V and 8 bases at J, with 21 bases in the middle. Looked up from germline, CDR1 is MDHEN and CDR2 is SYDVKM. The CDR3 DNA follows: TGTGCCAGCAGTTTAAGGTCCGGACGGGCTGGGCGGGAAAAACTGTTTTTT. This codes for CASSLRSGRAGREKLFF.

The genes are TRBV7-2 and TRBJ1-3; tentative D call: TRBD1 (6 bases). Trimming removed 5 bases at V and 0 bases at J, with 8 bases between. The CDR3 consists of 14 residues. Looked up from germline, CDR1 is SGHTA and CDR2 is FQGNSA. Here the CDR3 reads CASSLQGSGNTIYF. The CDR3 DNA follows: TGTGCCAGCAGCCTACAGGGCTCTGGAAACACCATATATTTT. Together with reference TRBV7-2 and TRBJ1-3, the CDR3 gives the full variable domain: GAGVSQSPSNKVTEKGKDVELRCDPISGHTALYWYRQSLGQGLEFLIYFQGNSAPDKSGLPSDRFSAERTGGSVSTLTIQRTQQEDSAVYLCASSLQGSGNTIYFGEGSWLTVV.